Included here is one TCR beta chain sequence, with context. Its antigen is not known. This sample was included in a study of cytomegalovirus exposure and HLA in healthy donors. Study-wide results and caveats: Researchers left out some V segments, among them TRBV6-2 and TRBV6-3, as indistinguishable. Reported findings show TCR beta sequences accurately forecast HLA-A and HLA-B alleles in most subjects. Analyses of presence and absence presupposed an approximately uniform sequencing depth across donors. Most TCR sequences were seen very rarely across donors, but some public TCRs occurred in many.

CDR1 MNHNS and CDR2 SASEGT come from the germline V gene. Trimming stripped 7 bases from V and 3 bases from J, with 16 bases between. The CDR3 runs 14 residues. It was with 60 Vbeta and 13 Jbeta primers that the PCR ran. Assay used: immunoSEQ multiplex PCR; TCRdb lists only in-frame clones, some missing. The table includes 95,000 to 100,000 clones, about 80% detected once. The sample comprised PBMCs. The rearrangement uses TRBV6-1 and TRBJ2-7, with a weak D call TRBD1 (5 bases). The source of this sequence is a man aged 40-49 years in good health and CMV-seronegative. Here the CDR3 DNA reads TGTGCCAGCATGGCGGCCCTTACAGGCTACGAGCAGTACTTC. It yields the protein CASMAALTGYEQYF.